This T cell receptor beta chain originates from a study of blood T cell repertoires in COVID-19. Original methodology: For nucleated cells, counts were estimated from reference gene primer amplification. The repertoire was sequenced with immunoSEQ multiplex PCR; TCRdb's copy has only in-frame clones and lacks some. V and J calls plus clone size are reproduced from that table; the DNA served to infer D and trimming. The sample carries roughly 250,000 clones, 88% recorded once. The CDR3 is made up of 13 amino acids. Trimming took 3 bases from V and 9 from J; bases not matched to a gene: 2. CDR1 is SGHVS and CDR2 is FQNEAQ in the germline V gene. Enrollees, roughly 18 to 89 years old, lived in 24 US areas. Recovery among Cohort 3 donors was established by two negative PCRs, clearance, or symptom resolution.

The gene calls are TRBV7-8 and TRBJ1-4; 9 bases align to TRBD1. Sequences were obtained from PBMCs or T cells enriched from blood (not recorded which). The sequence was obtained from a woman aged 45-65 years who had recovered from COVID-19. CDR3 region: CASSLGQGQKLFF. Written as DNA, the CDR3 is TGTGCCAGCAGCTTGGGACAGGGTCAAAAACTGTTTTTT.